This record covers a single T cell receptor beta chain. Its target is not known. These data originate in a study of T cells in Graves' hyperthyroidism and ophthalmopathy. Notes on the study in general: Ophthalmopathy was predicted by the model a median of approximately 6 months ahead of onset.

Amplification targeted TCR beta CDR3 regions from RNA transcripts. The primer set for the first-round RT-PCR of the TCR CDR3 was HTBI. TCRdb independently ran MiXCR on the multiplex PCR reads; one entry per CDR3 protein. The sample records hundreds of thousands of distinct CDR3 sequences, roughly a sixth being singletons. The CDR3 runs to 17 residues. The trim removed 4 bases at V and 3 bases at J, leaving 11 bases unmatched. Germline-derived CDR1 and CDR2 are MNHEY and SMNVEV (reference sequence). This clonotype originated in a woman aged 45-65 years with Graves' hyperthyroidism that later progressed to Graves' ophthalmopathy. The J gene is TRBJ2-5, the V gene TRBV27; 10 positions agree with TRBD2. The source material was blood. The CDR3 sequence: CASSYIAAGGQEETQYF. CDR3 nucleotides: TGTGCCAGCAGTTATATCGCAGCGGGGGGGCAGGAAGAGACCCAGTACTTC.